One and the same sample provided the 32 T cell receptor beta chains below, sequenced in a study of cytomegalovirus exposure and HLA in healthy donors. 13 Jbeta primers and 60 Vbeta primers were used for the PCR. Sequencing used immunoSEQ multiplex PCR; TCRdb keeps in-frame clones, though not all of them. Of 97,000 or so clones in the sample, roughly a tenth were seen once. Sequences were obtained from PBMCs. These receptors originate from a man aged 50-60 years in good health and CMV-seropositive.

As DNA, the CDR3 is TGTGCCAGCAGCGGTCCGGGACAGGGGGGCCAAGAGACCCAGTACTTC. Translation gives CASSGPGQGGQETQYF. The rearrangement uses TRBV5-5 and TRBJ2-5, with 11 bases fitting TRBD1. Trimming at V came to 4 bases and at J to 1 base, leaving 6 bases not matched to a gene. Per the germline V gene, CDR1 is SGHKS and CDR2 is YYEKEE (reference sequence). This CDR3 has 16 residues.

In its sample, this clone was seen a few times. This sequence joins TRBV6-1 and TRBJ1-5; D is undetermined. The CDR3 runs 15 residues. In germline, CDR1 is MNHNS, CDR2 SASEGT. Trimming shortened V by 6 bases and J by 0 bases, and 12 bases separated the two germline ends. The CDR3 coding sequence is TGTGCCAGCAGCGGCGGGCAGGCTAGCAATCAGCCCCAGCATTTT. It yields the protein CASSGGQASNQPQHF.

This clone was seen a few times. The genes are TRBV25-1 and TRBJ2-2; 7 nucleotides line up with TRBD2. The J segment lost 6 bases and the V segment lost 8 bases, leaving 9 bases of the junction unmatched. Per germline, CDR1 MGHDK and CDR2 SYGVNS. The CDR3 runs 14 residues. Here the CDR3 DNA reads TGTGCCAGCCGAGGCTGGGAGGGGCCCGGGGAGCTGTTTTTT. The encoded protein is CASRGWEGPGELFF.

This rearrangement joins TRBV5-6 to TRBJ2-1, with 8 bases matching TRBD2. The CDR3 spans 15 residues. Germline V gene sequence: CDR1 SGHDT, CDR2 YYEEEE. J gave up 7 bases and V 0 bases, and 6 bases lay outside the gene matches. Written as DNA, the CDR3 is TGTGCCAGCAGCTTGGTAGGACTAGCAAGAAATGAGCAGTTCTTC. Translating it yields CASSLVGLARNEQFF.

This clone has just a few counts. This chain joins TRBV4-2 and TRBJ2-7, with 12 positions matching TRBD2. Germline CDR1 reads LGHNA; CDR2 reads YNFKEQ. V dropped 3 bases and J dropped 0; count of bases not matched to a gene: 12. This CDR3 contains 19 residues. CDR3 in DNA: TGTGCCAGCAGCCAGGCCACCGGGACTAGCGGGCGCTCCTCCTACGAGCAGTACTTC. This codes for CASSQATGTSGRSSYEQYF.

This clone was seen a handful of times. A read error is likely here: a far larger clone is one base away. The chain uses TRBV5-6 and TRBJ1-6; maybe TRBD1 (5 bases). V dropped 5 bases and J dropped 9 bases, with 12 bases sitting between them. Per germline, CDR1 SGHDT and CDR2 YYEEEE. CDR3 length equals 13 residues. CDR3 loop: CASRLGGGSPLHF. The CDR3, as DNA: TGTGCCAGCAGACTAGGCGGGGGTTCACCCCTCCACTTT.

The rearrangement joins TRBV6-5 to TRBJ2-1; D may be TRBD2 (5 bases). The V gene lost 0 bases and the J gene lost 15 bases, with 15 bases spanning the gap. Germline CDR1 reads MNHEY; CDR2 reads SVGAGI. The CDR3 is 13 residues long. The CDR3 reads CASSYSPMGGWFF. The CDR3 DNA sequence: TGTGCCAGCAGTTACTCCCCGATGGGCGGGTGGTTCTTC.

This clone was detected a few times. V and J are TRBV6-1 and TRBJ2-7, with a tentative D call TRBD1 (5 bases). CDR1 MNHNS and CDR2 SASEGT come from the germline V gene. The V end lost 2 bases, the J end lost 5 bases, and 13 bases lay between the germline ends. This CDR3 has 14 amino acids. Here the CDR3 reads CASSELAGYHEQYF. CDR3 nucleotides: TGTGCCAGCAGTGAATTGGCAGGGTACCACGAGCAGTACTTC.

The chain joins TRBV7-2 to TRBJ1-3, with D perhaps matching TRBD1 (5 bases). Deletions cut 0 bases from V and 1 base from J, with 13 bases between. The V gene's germline CDR1 is SGHTA and CDR2 FQGNSA. This CDR3 is 17 amino acids long. In DNA, the CDR3 is TGTGCCAGCAGCTTAGCGCCGGGGGGTAAATCTGGAAACACCATATATTTT. Translation gives CASSLAPGGKSGNTIYF. The variable domain in full, with the rest retrieved from reference TRBV7-2 and TRBJ1-3, is GAGVSQSPSNKVTEKGKDVELRCDPISGHTALYWYRQSLGQGLEFLIYFQGNSAPDKSGLPSDRFSAERTGGSVSTLTIQRTQQEDSAVYLCASSLAPGGKSGNTIYFGEGSWLTVV.

A few counts support this clone. CDR3 sequence: CAPSGGSGTGELFF. The CDR3 DNA follows: TGTGCCCCCTCGGGGGGGTCGGGCACCGGGGAGCTGTTTTTT. The rearrangement uses TRBV7-9 and TRBJ2-2, with 8 bases identical to TRBD2. The trim removed 11 bases at V and 4 bases at J, leaving 9 bases unmatched. The CDR3 length is 14 residues. Per the germline V gene, CDR1 is SEHNR and CDR2 is FQNEAQ (reference sequence).

This chain joins TRBV27 and TRBJ2-7, with D possibly TRBD1 on 6 matching bases. Germline V CDR1 and CDR2: MNHEY, SMNVEV (reference sequence). Between the trimmed V and J ends, which lost 0 bases and 4 bases, there was a span of 7 bases. The CDR3 is 13 amino acids. The CDR3 reads CASSLSDRYEQYF. The CDR3 region has the DNA TGTGCCAGCAGTTTATCCGACAGGTACGAGCAGTACTTC.

This clone has only a few counts. The V gene is TRBV2, the J gene TRBJ2-7; D not certain. Germline values: CDR1 SNHLY, CDR2 FYNNEI. This CDR3 spans 12 amino acids. Trimming took 2 bases from V and 3 from J, leaving 5 bases between them. The CDR3, as DNA: TGTGCCAGCAGTGAATTCATCTACGAGCAGTACTTC. It specifies CASSEFIYEQYF.

This clone occurred a few times. The junction departs from germline at one end; a sequencing error may be responsible. The chain links TRBV7-7 to TRBJ2-1, with TRBD2 identical over 12 bases. There are 15 residues in the CDR3. The germline gives CDR1 SSHAT, CDR2 FNYEAQ (reference sequence). The CDR3 loop is CASSNGLAGYNEQFF. In DNA form, the CDR3 reads TGTGCTAGCAGCAACGGACTAGCGGGGTACAATGAGCAGTTCTTC.

This clone was seen more than once but under ten times. This rearrangement joins TRBV7-3 to TRBJ2-1; D possibly corresponds to TRBD2 (6 bases). Germline-derived CDR1 and CDR2 are SGHTA and FQGTGA. This CDR3 region has 14 residues. Trimming cost V 0 bases and J 10 bases, with 13 bases left between them. CDR3 coding DNA: TGTGCCAGCAGCTTAACCGGGGGAGTGGGGGAGCAGTTCTTC. It yields the protein CASSLTGGVGEQFF.

This sequence joins TRBV29-1 and TRBJ1-3, with a possible D match to TRBD1 (6 bases). The CDR3 sequence is 14 residues long. Germline lookup yields CDR1 SQVTM and CDR2 ANQGSEA. The V end was cut by 4 bases, the J end by 3 bases, with 13 bases between. The chain's CDR3 is CSVGMGASGNTIYF. The CDR3 DNA reads as TGCAGCGTTGGTATGGGGGCTAGTGGAAACACCATATATTTT.

This clone turned up a few times. The chain recombines TRBV10-3 with TRBJ2-7; 9 nucleotides line up with TRBD1. V was pared by 2 bases and J by 0 bases, with 2 bases of the junction left unmatched. The germline gives CDR1 ENHRY, CDR2 SYGVKD. The CDR3 covers 15 residues. The CDR3 DNA sequence: TGTGCCATCAGTGAGGGGGACAGGGTCTCCTACGAGCAGTACTTC. This encodes CAISEGDRVSYEQYF.

This clone appeared a few times. The J gene is TRBJ1-1, the V gene TRBV10-3; weak D call: TRBD1 (6 bases). CDR1 and CDR2 (germline): ENHRY, SYGVKD. The V end lost 3 bases, the J end lost 6 bases, and 17 bases lay between the germline ends. This CDR3 is 15 amino acids long. The CDR3 bases are TGTGCCATCAGTGACCAGGGGCTCAAGCAAGCTGAAGCTTTCTTT. Translation: CAISDQGLKQAEAFF.

The chain combines TRBV7-2 with TRBJ2-7; D not certain. CDR3 length: 12 amino acids. V was cut by 4 bases and J by 4 bases, with 8 bases left in between. The germline V gene has CDR1 SGHTA and CDR2 FQGNSA. The CDR3 DNA is TGTGCCAGCAGCTCCAACCGGTACGAGCAGTACTTC. Residues: CASSSNRYEQYF.

The DNA of the CDR3 is TGTGCCAGCACACAGGGCAATCAGCCCCAGCATTTT. Its protein is CASTQGNQPQHF. V and J are TRBV2 and TRBJ1-5, with TRBD1 as a possible D gene (5 bases). The germline gives CDR1 SNHLY, CDR2 FYNNEI. CDR3 length: 12 amino acids. Between the trimmed V and J ends, which lost 7 bases and 2 bases, there was a span of 6 bases.

This clone came up a few times. J is TRBJ2-3 and V is TRBV28; D unresolved. V lost 3 bases and J lost 2, with 6 bases in between. This CDR3 contains 13 residues. In germline, CDR1 is MDHEN, CDR2 SYDVKM. The CDR3 DNA follows: TGTGCCAGCAGTTTTGTTTACACAGATACGCAGTATTTT. This encodes CASSFVYTDTQYF.

The sample holds one count of this clone. Other DNA sequences in this specimen translate into the identical CDR3. The chain couples TRBV6-1 to TRBJ2-1, with 7 bases aligning to TRBD2. In germline, CDR1 is MNHNS, CDR2 SASEGT. The CDR3 loop spans 17 amino acids. The junction had 13 bases not matched to a gene; V was cut back by 0 bases and J by 8 bases. The CDR3 is CASSEARAGAIVDEQFF. The DNA of the CDR3 is TGTGCCAGCAGTGAAGCGCGTGCGGGAGCGATCGTGGATGAGCAGTTCTTC.

A few counts support this clone. This chain links TRBV27 with TRBJ2-7, with TRBD2 matching over 7 bases. Germline-derived CDR1 and CDR2 are MNHEY and SMNVEV (reference sequence). V shed 3 bases, J shed 3 bases, and the junction held 5 bases outside the gene matches. This CDR3 region has 14 residues. The CDR3 nucleotides read TGTGCCAGCAGTTTGGCGGGAGACCACTACGAGCAGTACTTC. This translates into CASSLAGDHYEQYF.

This clone was detected a few times. J is TRBJ2-2 and V is TRBV19, with D tentatively TRBD1 (6 bases). The CDR3 has 20 residues. Trimming pared 3 bases from V and 1 base from J, leaving 24 bases between. Germline-derived CDR1 and CDR2 are LNHDA and SQIVND (reference sequence). This chain's CDR3 is CASSIPPFCRGQVNTGELFF. The DNA of the CDR3 is TGTGCCAGTAGTATCCCACCTTTCTGCAGGGGCCAAGTGAACACCGGGGAGCTGTTTTTT.

The V call is TRBV10-1, the J call TRBJ1-5; D possibly corresponds to TRBD1 (5 bases). The V end was cut by 0 bases, the J end by 2 bases, with 11 bases between. Germline values: CDR1 WNHNN, CDR2 SYGVQD (reference sequence). The CDR3 runs 16 residues. CDR3 DNA sequence: TGCGCCAGCAGTGAGTCGGGGGGGGGTTGCAATCAGCCCCAGCATTTT. Translated: CASSESGGGCNQPQHF.

This clone was observed a handful of times. This chain joins TRBV5-6 and TRBJ2-5; D gene uncertain. TRBJ2-7 explains the end of the DNA better; the J call may be wrong. Per the germline V gene, CDR1 is SGHDT and CDR2 is YYEEEE. This CDR3 comprises 13 residues. This chain's CDR3 is CASSLSGAYEQYF. The DNA of the CDR3 is TGTGCCAGCAGCTTGTCTGGGGCCTACGAGCAGTACTTC.

This clone was recorded a few times. This chain joins TRBV5-1 and TRBJ1-1; no firm D call. The CDR3 sequence is 13 residues long. Trimming shortened V by 0 bases and J by 6 bases, and 9 bases separated the two germline ends. Per the germline V gene, CDR1 is SGHRS and CDR2 is YFSETQ. As DNA, the CDR3 is TGCGCCAGCAGCTTGGACCCGCGGGCTGAAGCTTTCTTT. This sequence encodes CASSLDPRAEAFF.

The chain links TRBV28 to TRBJ2-1, with 10 bases lining up with TRBD2. CDR1 is MDHEN, CDR2 SYDVKM, per germline. CDR3 length: 16 residues. The trim removed 6 bases at V and 1 base at J, leaving 6 bases unmatched. DNA of the CDR3: TGTGCCAGCAGCTTCGCTAGCGGGAGATCCTACAATGAGCAGTTCTTC. Its protein product is CASSFASGRSYNEQFF.

In its sample, this clone was seen a few times. This CDR3 is CASSPGGRGNNSPLHF. The CDR3 nucleotides read TGCGCCAGCAGCCCCGGTGGGAGGGGGAATAATTCACCCCTCCACTTT. The chain employs TRBV5-1 and TRBJ1-6, with D tentatively TRBD1 (6 bases). CDR1 is SGHRS and CDR2 is YFSETQ in the germline V gene. The CDR3 is made up of 16 amino acids. The germline V and J ends were trimmed by 4 bases and 5 bases, with 16 bases remaining between them.

A few counts support this clone. V and J are TRBV6-1 and TRBJ2-3, with TRBD1 matching over 7 bases. The trim removed 1 base at V and 6 bases at J, leaving 1 base unmatched. The CDR3 consists of 13 residues. CDR1 and CDR2 from the germline V gene are MNHNS and SASEGT. CDR3 amino acids: CASSEGTGDTQYF. CDR3 sequence (DNA): TGTGCCAGCAGTGAAGGGACAGGCGATACGCAGTATTTT.

CDR3 DNA: TGTGCCAGCAGTTTCTTTAATGAAGCTTTCTTT. Translating it yields CASSFFNEAFF. The chain carries TRBV28 and TRBJ1-1; D gene unclear. This CDR3 has 11 residues. The V and J ends lost 3 bases and 7 bases respectively, with 6 bases between them. Germline CDR1 is MDHEN and CDR2 is SYDVKM.

In its sample, this clone ranks as medium-sized. The chain is built from TRBV5-1 and TRBJ2-7; tentatively, D is TRBD1 (6 bases). CDR3 length equals 13 residues. The germline V and J ends were trimmed by 4 bases and 7 bases, with 15 bases remaining between them. Germline CDR1 and CDR2: SGHRS and YFSETQ. CDR3 loop: CASSRTQGVEQYF. The CDR3 nucleotides are TGCGCCAGCAGCCGGACACAGGGAGTGGAGCAGTACTTC.

This clone was observed a handful of times. V gene TRBV29-1 combines with J gene TRBJ1-2, with TRBD1 identical over 7 bases. Germline values: CDR1 SQVTM, CDR2 ANQGSEA. The junction had 11 bases not matched to a gene; V was cut back by 5 bases and J by 8 bases. The CDR3 runs 13 residues. This CDR3 reads CSVPNRDSLGYTF. As DNA, the CDR3 is TGCAGCGTTCCAAACAGGGACAGTTTAGGCTACACCTTC.